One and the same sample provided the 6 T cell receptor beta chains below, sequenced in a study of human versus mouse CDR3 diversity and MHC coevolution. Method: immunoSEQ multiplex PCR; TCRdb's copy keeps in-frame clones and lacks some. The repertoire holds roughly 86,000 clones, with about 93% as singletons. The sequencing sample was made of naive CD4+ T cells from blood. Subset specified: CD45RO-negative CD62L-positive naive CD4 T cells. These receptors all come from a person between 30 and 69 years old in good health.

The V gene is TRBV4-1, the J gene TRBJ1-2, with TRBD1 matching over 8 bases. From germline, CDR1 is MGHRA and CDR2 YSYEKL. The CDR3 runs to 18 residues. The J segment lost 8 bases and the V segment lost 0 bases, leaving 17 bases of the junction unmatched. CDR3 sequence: CASSQELIQGVLDRGYTF. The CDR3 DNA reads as TGCGCCAGCAGCCAAGAGCTTATACAGGGGGTGCTAGATAGGGGCTACACCTTC.

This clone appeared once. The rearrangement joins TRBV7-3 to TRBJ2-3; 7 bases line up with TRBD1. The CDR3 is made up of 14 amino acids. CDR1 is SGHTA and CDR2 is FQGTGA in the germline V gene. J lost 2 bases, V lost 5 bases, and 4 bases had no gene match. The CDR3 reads CASSTGQPTDTQYF. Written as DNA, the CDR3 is TGTGCCAGCAGCACGGGACAGCCCACAGATACGCAGTATTTT.

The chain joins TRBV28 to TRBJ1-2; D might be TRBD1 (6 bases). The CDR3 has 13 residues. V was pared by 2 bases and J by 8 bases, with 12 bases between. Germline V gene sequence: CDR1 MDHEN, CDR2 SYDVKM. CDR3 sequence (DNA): TGTGCCAGCAGTTTAGCACAGGGTCGGGGCTACACCTTC. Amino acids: CASSLAQGRGYTF.

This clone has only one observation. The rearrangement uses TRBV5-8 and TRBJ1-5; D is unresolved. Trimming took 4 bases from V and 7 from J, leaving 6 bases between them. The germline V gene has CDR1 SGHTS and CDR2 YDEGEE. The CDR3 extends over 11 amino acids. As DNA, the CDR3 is TGTGCCAGCAGCGTAAAACAGCCCCAGCATTTT. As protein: CASSVKQPQHF.

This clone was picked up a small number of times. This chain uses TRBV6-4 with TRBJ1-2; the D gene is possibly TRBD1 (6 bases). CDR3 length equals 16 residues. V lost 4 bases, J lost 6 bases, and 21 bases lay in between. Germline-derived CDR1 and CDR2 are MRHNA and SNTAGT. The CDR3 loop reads CASSVTGFPPFDGYTF. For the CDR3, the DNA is TGTGCCAGCAGTGTAACAGGGTTCCCTCCGTTCGATGGCTACACCTTC.

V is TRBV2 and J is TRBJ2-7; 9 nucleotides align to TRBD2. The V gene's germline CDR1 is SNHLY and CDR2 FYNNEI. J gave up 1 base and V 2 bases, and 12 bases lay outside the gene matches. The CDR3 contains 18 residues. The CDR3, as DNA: TGTGCCAGCAGTGAATCGTTGTCTAGCGGGGTCCTATCCTACGAGCAGTACTTC. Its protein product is CASSESLSSGVLSYEQYF. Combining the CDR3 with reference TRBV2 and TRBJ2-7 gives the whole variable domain EPEVTQTPSHQVTQMGQEVILRCVPISNHLYFYWYRQILGQKVEFLVSFYNNEISEKSEIFDDQFSVERPDGSNFTLKIRSTKLEDSAMYFCASSESLSSGVLSYEQYFGPGTRLTVT.